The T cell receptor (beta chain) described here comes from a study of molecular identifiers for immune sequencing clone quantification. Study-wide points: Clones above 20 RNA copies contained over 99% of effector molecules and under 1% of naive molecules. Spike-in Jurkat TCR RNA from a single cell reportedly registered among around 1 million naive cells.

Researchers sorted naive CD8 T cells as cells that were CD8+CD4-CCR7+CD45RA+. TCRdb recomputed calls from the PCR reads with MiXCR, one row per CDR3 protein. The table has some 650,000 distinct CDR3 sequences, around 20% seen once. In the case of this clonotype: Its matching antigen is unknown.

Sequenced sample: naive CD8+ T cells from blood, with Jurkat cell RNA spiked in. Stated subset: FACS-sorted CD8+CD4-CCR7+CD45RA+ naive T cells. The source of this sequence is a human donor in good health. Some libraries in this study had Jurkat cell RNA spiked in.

CDR3 loop: CASSRGLAGTDTQYF. Here the CDR3 DNA reads TGTGCCAGCAGTAGGGGACTAGCGGGAACAGATACGCAGTATTTT. This sequence joins TRBV27 and TRBJ2-3; 13 bases line up with TRBD2. The CDR3 is made up of 15 amino acids. The germline V gene encodes CDR1 MNHEY and CDR2 SMNVEV (reference sequence). The V segment lost 5 bases and the J segment 3 bases; nucleotides outside the gene matches: 2.